The 8 T cell receptor beta chains reported below all come from one sample, sequenced in a study of blood T cells in healthy people across ages. Together with a sample-barcoded 5' primer, a J-beta primer mix was included in a second PCR lasting roughly 6 to 12 cycles. TCRdb called the 5' RACE reads again in MiXCR, with one record for every CDR3 protein. The sample holds nearly 800,000 distinct CDR3 sequences, approximately 25% seen once. This sample also appeared in a second study, on T cells of mothers and their children.

The sequenced sample was blood. The origin of the receptors is a boy under 18 in good health.

The chain employs TRBV20-1 and TRBJ2-5; 13 bases are a match to TRBD2. The DNA end is a closer match to TRBJ2-7, so the J assignment may be wrong. There are 14 residues in the CDR3. The germline gives CDR1 DFQATT, CDR2 SNEGSKA (reference sequence). The CDR3, as DNA: TGCAGTGCCACACTAGCGGGAGGGTCGCGCGAGCAGTACTTC. This gives the protein CSATLAGGSREQYF.

V and J are TRBV6-2 or TRBV6-3 and TRBJ2-7; D is unclear. The CDR3 totals 14 residues. Trimming removed 2 bases from V and 0 bases from J, with 8 bases in between. The germline gives CDR1 MNHEY, CDR2 SVGEGT. In DNA, the CDR3 is TGTGCCAGCAGTTACGGGTCACGCTCCTACGAGCAGTACTTC. As protein: CASSYGSRSYEQYF.

The chain employs TRBV20-1 and TRBJ2-1; 8 bases map to TRBD2. CDR3 length: 15 amino acids. The germline CDR1 and CDR2 sequences are DFQATT and SNEGSKA (reference sequence). Trimming at V came to 0 bases and at J to 3 bases, leaving 4 bases not matched to a gene. CDR3 nucleotides: TGCAGTGCTAGAGACGGACTAGCCTACTACAATGAGCAGTTCTTC. Translating gives CSARDGLAYYNEQFF.

The chain uses TRBV7-2 and TRBJ1-2; the match to TRBD1 covers 8 bases. The junction had 4 bases not matched to a gene; V was cut back by 7 bases and J by 3 bases. The CDR3 contains 13 residues. CDR1 is SGHTA, CDR2 FQGNSA, per germline. This CDR3 reads CASTKGQDYGYTF. The CDR3 coding sequence is TGTGCCAGCACCAAGGGACAGGACTATGGCTACACCTTC.

The gene calls are TRBV7-8 and TRBJ1-2; TRBD1 matches 7 bases. In germline, CDR1 is SGHVS, CDR2 FQNEAQ. CDR3 size: 15 residues. J gave up 5 bases and V 1 base, and 7 bases lay outside the gene matches. CDR3 in amino acids: CASSLDGGGGYGYTF. CDR3 in DNA: TGTGCCAGCAGCTTAGATGGAGGGGGCGGGTATGGCTACACCTTC.

This clonotype was detected only a few times. This rearrangement joins TRBV6-2 or TRBV6-3 to TRBJ1-5; D gene uncertain. The CDR3 has 13 residues. Germline CDR1 is MNHEY and CDR2 is SVGEGT. Trimming removed 0 bases at V and 7 bases at J, with 7 bases between. CDR3 DNA: TGTGCCAGCAGTTACTCGCTGGCACAGCCCCAGCATTTT. This codes for CASSYSLAQPQHF.

The V and J genes are TRBV12-3 or TRBV12-4 and TRBJ2-7; D tentatively reads TRBD1 or TRBD2 (5 bases each). CDR3 length equals 13 residues. V shed 5 bases and J shed 6 bases, with 14 bases lying between them. The CDR3: CASSPSRGVEQYF. As DNA, the CDR3 is TGTGCCAGCAGTCCATCGAGGGGAGTCGAGCAGTACTTC.

V gene TRBV28 combines with J gene TRBJ2-1; D is unresolved. TRBJ2-5 explains the end of the DNA better; the J call may be wrong. The CDR3 sequence is 14 residues long. Germline V CDR1 and CDR2: MDHEN, SYDVKM. The chain's CDR3 is CASSFFVSKETQYF. DNA for the CDR3: TGTGCCAGCAGTTTTTTTGTGAGTAAAGAGACCCAGTACTTC.